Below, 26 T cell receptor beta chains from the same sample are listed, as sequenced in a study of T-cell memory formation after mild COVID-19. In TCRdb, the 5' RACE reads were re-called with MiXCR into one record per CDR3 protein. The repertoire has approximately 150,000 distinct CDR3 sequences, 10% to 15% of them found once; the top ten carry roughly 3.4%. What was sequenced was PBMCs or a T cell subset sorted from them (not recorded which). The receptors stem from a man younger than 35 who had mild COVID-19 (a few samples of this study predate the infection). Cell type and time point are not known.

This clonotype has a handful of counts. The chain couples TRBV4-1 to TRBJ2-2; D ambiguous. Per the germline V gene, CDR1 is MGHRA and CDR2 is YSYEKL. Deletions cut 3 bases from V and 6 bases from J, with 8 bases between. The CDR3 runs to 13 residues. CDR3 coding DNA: TGCGCCAGCAGCCAGAGGCCCCCCGGGGAGCTGTTTTTT. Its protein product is CASSQRPPGELFF.

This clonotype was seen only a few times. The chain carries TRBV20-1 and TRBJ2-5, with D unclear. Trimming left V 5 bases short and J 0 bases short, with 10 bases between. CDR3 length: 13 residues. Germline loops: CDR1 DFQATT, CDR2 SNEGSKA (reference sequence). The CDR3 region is CSAQAPYQETQYF. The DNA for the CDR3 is TGCAGTGCTCAGGCCCCGTACCAAGAGACCCAGTACTTC.

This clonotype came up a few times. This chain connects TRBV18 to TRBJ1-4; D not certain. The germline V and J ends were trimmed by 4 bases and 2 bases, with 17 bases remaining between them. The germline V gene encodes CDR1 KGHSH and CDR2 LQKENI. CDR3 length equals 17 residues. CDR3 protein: CASSLRGGAFTNEKLFF. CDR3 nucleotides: TGTGCCAGCTCACTACGGGGAGGTGCCTTCACTAATGAAAAACTGTTTTTT. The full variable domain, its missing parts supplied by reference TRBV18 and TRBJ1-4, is NAGVMQNPRHLVRRRGQEARLRCSPMKGHSHVYWYRQLPEEGLKFMVYLQKENIIDESGMPKERFSAEFPKEGPSILRIQQVVRGDSAAYFCASSLRGGAFTNEKLFFGSGTQLSVL.

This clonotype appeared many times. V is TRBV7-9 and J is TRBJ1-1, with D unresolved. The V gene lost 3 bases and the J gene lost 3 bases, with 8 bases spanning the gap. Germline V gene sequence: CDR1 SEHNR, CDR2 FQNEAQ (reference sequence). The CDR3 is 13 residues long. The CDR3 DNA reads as TGTGCCAGCAGCTTCGGCCAGTACACTGAAGCTTTCTTT. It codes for CASSFGQYTEAFF. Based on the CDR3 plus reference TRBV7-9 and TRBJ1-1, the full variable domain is DTGVSQNPRHKITKRGQNVTFRCDPISEHNRLYWYRQTLGQGPEFLTYFQNEAQLEKSRLLSDRFSAERPKGSFSTLEIQRTEQGDSAMYLCASSFGQYTEAFFGQGTRLTVV.

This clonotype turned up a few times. CDR3 region: CASSLARGLGYGYTF. CDR3 in DNA: TGTGCCAGCAGTTTAGCCAGGGGGCTCGGCTATGGCTACACCTTC. This chain links TRBV12-3 or TRBV12-4 with TRBJ1-2; 8 nucleotides line up with TRBD1. V lost 0 bases, J lost 4 bases, and 4 bases stayed unmatched. CDR3 size: 15 residues.

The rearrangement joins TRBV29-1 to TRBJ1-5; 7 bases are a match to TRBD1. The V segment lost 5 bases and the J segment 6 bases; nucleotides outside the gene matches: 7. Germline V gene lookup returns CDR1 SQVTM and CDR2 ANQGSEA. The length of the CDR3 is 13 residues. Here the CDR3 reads CSVNRGVGQPQHF. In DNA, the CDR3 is TGCAGCGTTAACAGGGGAGTGGGTCAGCCCCAGCATTTT.

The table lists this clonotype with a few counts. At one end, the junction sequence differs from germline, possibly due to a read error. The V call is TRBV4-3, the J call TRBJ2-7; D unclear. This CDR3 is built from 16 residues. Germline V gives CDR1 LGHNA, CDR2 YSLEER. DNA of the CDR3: TGCGCCAGCAGTCAAGAAGCAACCGCGTCAGACTACGAGCAGTACTTC. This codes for CASSQEATASDYEQYF.

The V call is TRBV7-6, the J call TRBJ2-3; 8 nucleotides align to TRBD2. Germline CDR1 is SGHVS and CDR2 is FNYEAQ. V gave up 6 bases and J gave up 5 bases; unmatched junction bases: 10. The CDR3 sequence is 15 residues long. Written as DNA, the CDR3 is TGTGCCAGCAGGCCTTGGCGGGGGGCACAAGATACGCAGTATTTT. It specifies CASRPWRGAQDTQYF. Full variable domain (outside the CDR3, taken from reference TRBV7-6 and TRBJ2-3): GAGVSQSPRYKVTKRGQDVALRCDPISGHVSLYWYRQALGQGPEFLTYFNYEAQQDKSGLPNDRFSAERPEGSISTLTIQRTEQRDSAMYRCASRPWRGAQDTQYFGPGTRLTVL.

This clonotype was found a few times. For the CDR3, the DNA is TGCAGTGCTAGTAGGCTTGTCCGCCGAAAAAGCTCCTATAATTCACCCCTCCACTTT. Its protein is CSASRLVRRKSSYNSPLHF. The chain joins TRBV20-1 to TRBJ1-6; D remains unclear. The V and J ends lost 3 bases and 0 bases respectively, with 21 bases between them. The length of the CDR3 is 19 residues. Per germline, CDR1 DFQATT and CDR2 SNEGSKA (reference sequence).

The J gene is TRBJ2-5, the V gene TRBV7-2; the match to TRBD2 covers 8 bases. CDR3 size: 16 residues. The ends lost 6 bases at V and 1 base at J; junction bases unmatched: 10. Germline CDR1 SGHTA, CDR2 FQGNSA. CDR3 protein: CASRGGVAGSQETQYF. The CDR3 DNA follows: TGTGCCAGCAGGGGCGGTGTAGCGGGGAGCCAAGAGACCCAGTACTTC.

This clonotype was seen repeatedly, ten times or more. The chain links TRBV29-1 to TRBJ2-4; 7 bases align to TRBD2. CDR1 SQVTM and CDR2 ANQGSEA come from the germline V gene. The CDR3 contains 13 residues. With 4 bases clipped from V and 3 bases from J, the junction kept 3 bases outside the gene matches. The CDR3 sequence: CSVVGGDKNIQYF. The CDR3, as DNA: TGCAGCGTTGTTGGGGGGGACAAAAACATTCAGTACTTC. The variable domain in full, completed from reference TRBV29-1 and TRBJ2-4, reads SAVISQKPSRDICQRGTSLTIQCQVDSQVTMMFWYRQQPGQSLTLIATANQGSEATYESGFVIDKFPISRPNLTFSTLTVSNMSPEDSSIYLCSVVGGDKNIQYFGAGTRLSVL.

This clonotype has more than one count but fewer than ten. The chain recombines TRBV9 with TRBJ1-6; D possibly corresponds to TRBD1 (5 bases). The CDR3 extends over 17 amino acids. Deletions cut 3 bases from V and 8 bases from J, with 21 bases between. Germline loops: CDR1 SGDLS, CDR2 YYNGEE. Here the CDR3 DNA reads TGTGCCAGCAGCGCGACATCCTTCGCAGGGCGGGATTCACCCCTCCACTTT. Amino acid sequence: CASSATSFAGRDSPLHF.

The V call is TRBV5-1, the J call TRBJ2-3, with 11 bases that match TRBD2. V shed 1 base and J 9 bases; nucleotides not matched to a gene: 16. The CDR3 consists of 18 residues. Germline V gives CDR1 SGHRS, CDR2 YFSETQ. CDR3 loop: CASSLSPAVAGGPSTQYF. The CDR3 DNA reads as TGCGCCAGCAGCTTGTCCCCTGCGGTAGCGGGGGGGCCAAGCACGCAGTATTTT.

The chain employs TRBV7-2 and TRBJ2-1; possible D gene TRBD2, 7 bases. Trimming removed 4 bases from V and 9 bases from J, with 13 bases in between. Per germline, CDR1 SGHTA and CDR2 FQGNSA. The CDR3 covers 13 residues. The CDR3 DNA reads TGTGCCAGCAGCTACGGGGGGCGGGGTGAGCAGTTCTTC. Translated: CASSYGGRGEQFF.

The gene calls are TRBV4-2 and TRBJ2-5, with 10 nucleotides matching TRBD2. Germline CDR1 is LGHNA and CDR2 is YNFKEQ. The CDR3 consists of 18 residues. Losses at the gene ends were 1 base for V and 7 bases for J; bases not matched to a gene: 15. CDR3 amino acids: CASSQASGGATYQGTQYF. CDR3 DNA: TGTGCCAGCAGCCAAGCGAGCGGGGGGGCGACGTACCAGGGGACCCAGTACTTC.

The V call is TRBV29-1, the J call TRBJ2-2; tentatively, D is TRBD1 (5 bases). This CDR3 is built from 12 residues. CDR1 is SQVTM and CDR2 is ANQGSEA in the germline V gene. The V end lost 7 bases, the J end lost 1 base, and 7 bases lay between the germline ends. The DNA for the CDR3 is TGCAGCGCGACAGAGAACACCGGGGAGCTGTTTTTT. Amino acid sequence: CSATENTGELFF.

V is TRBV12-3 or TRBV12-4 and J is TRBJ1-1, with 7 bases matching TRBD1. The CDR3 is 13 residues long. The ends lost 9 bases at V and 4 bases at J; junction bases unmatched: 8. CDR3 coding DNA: TGTGCCAGTACACAGGGGCCGGGCACTGAAGCTTTCTTT. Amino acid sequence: CASTQGPGTEAFF.

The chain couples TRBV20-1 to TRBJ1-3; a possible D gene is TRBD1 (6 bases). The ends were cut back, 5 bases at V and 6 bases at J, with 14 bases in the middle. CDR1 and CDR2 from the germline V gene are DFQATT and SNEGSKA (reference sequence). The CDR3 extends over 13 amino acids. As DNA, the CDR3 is TGCAGTGCTCCGCAAAGGGGGGCAAACACCATATATTTT. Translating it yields CSAPQRGANTIYF.

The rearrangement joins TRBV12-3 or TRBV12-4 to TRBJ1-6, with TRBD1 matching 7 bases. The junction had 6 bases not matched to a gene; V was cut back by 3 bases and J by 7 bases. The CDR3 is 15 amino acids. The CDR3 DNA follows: TGTGCCAGCAGTTTTCAGGGGGGTGTCAATTCACCCCTCCACTTT. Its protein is CASSFQGGVNSPLHF.

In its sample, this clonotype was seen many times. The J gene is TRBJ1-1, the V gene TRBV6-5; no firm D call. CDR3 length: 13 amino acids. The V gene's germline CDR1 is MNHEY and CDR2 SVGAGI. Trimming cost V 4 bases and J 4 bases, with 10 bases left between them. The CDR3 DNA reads TGTGCCAGCAGTTTAGGGATCGGCACTGAAGCTTTCTTT. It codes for CASSLGIGTEAFF.

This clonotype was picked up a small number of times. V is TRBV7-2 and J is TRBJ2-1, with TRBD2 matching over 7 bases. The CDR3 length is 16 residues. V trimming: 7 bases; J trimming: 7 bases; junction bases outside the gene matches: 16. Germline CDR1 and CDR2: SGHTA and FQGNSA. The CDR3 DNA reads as TGTGCCAGCATCATCACCTGGGGAGGGAATGGGAATGAGCAGTTCTTC. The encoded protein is CASIITWGGNGNEQFF. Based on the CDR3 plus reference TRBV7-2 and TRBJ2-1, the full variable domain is GAGVSQSPSNKVTEKGKDVELRCDPISGHTALYWYRQSLGQGLEFLIYFQGNSAPDKSGLPSDRFSAERTGGSVSTLTIQRTQQEDSAVYLCASIITWGGNGNEQFFGPGTRLTVL.

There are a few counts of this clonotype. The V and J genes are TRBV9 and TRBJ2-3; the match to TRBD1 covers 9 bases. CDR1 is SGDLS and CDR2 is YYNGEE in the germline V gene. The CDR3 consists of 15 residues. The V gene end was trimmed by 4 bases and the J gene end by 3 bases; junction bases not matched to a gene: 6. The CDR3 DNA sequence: TGTGCCAGCAGCCGAACAGGGGGCAGGACAGATACGCAGTATTTT. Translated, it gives CASSRTGGRTDTQYF.

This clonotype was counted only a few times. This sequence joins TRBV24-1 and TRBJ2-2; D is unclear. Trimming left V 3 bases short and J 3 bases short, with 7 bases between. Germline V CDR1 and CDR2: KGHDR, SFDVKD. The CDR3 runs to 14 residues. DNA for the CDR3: TGTGCCACCAGTGATCACCGAGACACCGGGGAGCTGTTTTTT. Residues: CATSDHRDTGELFF.

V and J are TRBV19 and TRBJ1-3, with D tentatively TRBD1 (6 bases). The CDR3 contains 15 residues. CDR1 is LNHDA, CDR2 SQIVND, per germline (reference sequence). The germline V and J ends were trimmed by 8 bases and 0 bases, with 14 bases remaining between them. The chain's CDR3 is CASGGRGASGNTIYF. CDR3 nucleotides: TGTGCCAGTGGGGGACGGGGGGCCTCTGGAAACACCATATATTTT.

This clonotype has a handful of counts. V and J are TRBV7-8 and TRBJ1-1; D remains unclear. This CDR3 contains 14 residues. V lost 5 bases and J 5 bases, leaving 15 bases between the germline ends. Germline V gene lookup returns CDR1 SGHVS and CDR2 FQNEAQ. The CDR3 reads CASSPDVGRTEAFF. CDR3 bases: TGTGCCAGCAGCCCAGACGTGGGGAGGACTGAAGCTTTCTTT. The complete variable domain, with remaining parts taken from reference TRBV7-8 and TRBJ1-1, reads GAGVSQSPRYKVAKRGQDVALRCDPISGHVSLFWYQQALGQGPEFLTYFQNEAQLDKSGLPSDRFFAERPEGSVSTLKIQRTQQEDSAVYLCASSPDVGRTEAFFGQGTRLTVV.

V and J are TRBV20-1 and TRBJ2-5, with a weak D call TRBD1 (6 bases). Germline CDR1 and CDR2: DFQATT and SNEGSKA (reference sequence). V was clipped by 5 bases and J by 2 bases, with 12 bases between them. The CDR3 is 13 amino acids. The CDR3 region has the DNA TGCAGTGCTCCAGACAGGTTACAAGAGACCCAGTACTTC. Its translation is CSAPDRLQETQYF.